Listed below are T cell receptor beta chains from one sample, sequenced in a study of T cells in localized non-small cell lung cancer. The method was immunoSEQ multiplex PCR; TCRdb's version includes in-frame clones alone and lacks a portion of them. The sample lists around 35,000 clones; 75% to 95% were seen once. This material consisted of peripheral blood mononuclear cells, taken before any cancer treatment. The origin of the receptors is a female donor over 55 with stage II lung adenocarcinoma. The CDR3 runs from the conserved cysteine through the conserved F or W. Each record gives: V gene, D gene, J gene, clone size, CDR3 DNA, CDR3 protein. D genes are given only for firm matches. Some rows mark clone size as missing; the rest say once, few, many or name a class of expanded clone.

>TRBV19|.|TRBJ2-7|.
TGTGCCAGTAGTCGCAGGGGGGACAGAAGCTCCTACGAGCAGTACTTC
CASSRRGDRSSYEQYF
>TRBV7-9|TRBD2|TRBJ2-3|once
TGTGCCAGCAGCCGTAGAACCGGGACTAGCGGGAGGGATAAAGATACGCAGTATTTT
CASSRRTGTSGRDKDTQYF
>TRBV5-1|TRBD1|TRBJ1-6|.
TGCGCCAGCAGCTCAACAGGGGACTCACCCCTCCACTTT
CASSSTGDSPLHF
>TRBV28|.|TRBJ1-3|.
TGTGCCAGCAGTCTCGGACACCTCTCTGGAAACACCATATATTTT
CASSLGHLSGNTIYF
>TRBV7-2|.|TRBJ2-7|.
TGTGCCAGCAGCTTGAATGGTATCGGGGAGCAGTACTTC
CASSLNGIGEQYF
>TRBV30|.|TRBJ1-3|.
TGTGCCTGGGAGGGGCGTTCTGGAAACACCATATATTTT
CAWEGRSGNTIYF
>TRBV14|.|TRBJ2-2|.
TGTGCCAGCAGCCAAGAGCGCCGGGTCCTTACCGGGGAGCTGTTTTTT
CASSQERRVLTGELFF
>TRBV27|.|TRBJ2-6|.
TGTGCCAGCAGGACTAGAACAGGGCCCGGGGCCAACGTCCTGACTTTC
CASRTRTGPGANVLTF
>TRBV7-9|TRBD1|TRBJ2-7|once
TGTGCCAGCAGCATAAACCCGGGACAGATCTCCTACGAGCAGTACTTC
CASSINPGQISYEQYF
>TRBV10-2|.|TRBJ2-1|.
TGCGCCAGCATTCTCGACAGAAACAATGAGCAGTTCTTC
CASILDRNNEQFF
>TRBV6-1|TRBD1|TRBJ1-2|.
TGTGCCAGCAGTCGGACAGGCCGGGGAGGCTACACCTTC
CASSRTGRGGYTF
>TRBV14|.|TRBJ1-1|few
TGTGCCAGCAGCCCGTCGGCAGAGGACACTGAAGCTTTCTTT
CASSPSAEDTEAFF
>TRBV4-1|.|TRBJ1-1|.
TGCGCCAGCAGCGCCCGGACAGTTTCTAACACTGAAGCTTTCTTT
CASSARTVSNTEAFF
>TRBV10-3|.|TRBJ1-5|.
TGTGCCATCAGTGTAGGGGGGGCCCATCAGCCCCAGCATTTT
CAISVGGAHQPQHF
>TRBV4-3|.|TRBJ1-1|once
TGCGCCAGCAGCCAGGGGATCGGAGAAACTGAAGCTTTCTTT
CASSQGIGETEAFF
>TRBV5-6|.|TRBJ1-1|.
TGTGCCAGCAGCTTGGTAGTGGACCTACCCTCTGAAGCTTTCTTT
CASSLVVDLPSEAFF
>TRBV28|.|TRBJ1-3|.
TGTGCCAGCAGTCCATCGGACCTCTACTCTGGAAACACCATATATTTT
CASSPSDLYSGNTIYF
>TRBV5-1|.|TRBJ2-1|.
TGCGCCAGCAGCTTGGGACAGGACTACAATGAGCAGTTCTTC
CASSLGQDYNEQFF
>TRBV5-1|.|TRBJ2-5|.
TGCGCCAGCAGCTTGGGAGGGGGATCCGAAGAGACCCAGTACTTC
CASSLGGGSEETQYF
>TRBV28|TRBD1|TRBJ1-5|.
TGTGCCAGCAGTCCGGGACAGGGGGCGTGGAGCAATCAGCCCCAGCATTTT
CASSPGQGAWSNQPQHF
>TRBV5-8|.|TRBJ1-1|.
TGTGCCAGCAGCTTGCTGCAGGGTCGGACTGAAGCTTTCTTT
CASSLLQGRTEAFF
>TRBV7-9|.|TRBJ2-1|.
TGTGCCAGCAGCTTAGAAACGCTTGTCTCCTACAATGAGCAGTTCTTC
CASSLETLVSYNEQFF
>TRBV7-9|.|TRBJ1-1|.
TGTGCCAGCAGCTTGACTCAGACAGCCATTGGTGAAGCTTTCTTT
CASSLTQTAIGEAFF
>TRBV5-5|.|TRBJ1-1|.
TGTGCCAGCAGCCCACTGTGGGGTAACACTGAAGCTTTCTTT
CASSPLWGNTEAFF
>TRBV5-1|.|TRBJ2-7|.
TGCGCCAGCAGCTTGGGGCCCGATCCCTTCGAGCAGTACTTC
CASSLGPDPFEQYF
>TRBV7-9|.|TRBJ2-5|.
TGTGCCAGCAGCTTAGGTCAGGGAGAGACCCAGTACTTC
CASSLGQGETQYF
>TRBV11-2|.|TRBJ2-7|.
TGTGCCAGCAGCTCCACCTGGTCTACCTACGAGCAGTACTTC
CASSSTWSTYEQYF
>TRBV9|.|TRBJ1-2|.
TGTGCCAGCAGCCCTCGGGGTAACTATGGCTACACCTTC
CASSPRGNYGYTF
>TRBV30|.|TRBJ1-1|once
TGTGCCTGGACCCGGTGGGGCGACACTGAAGCTTTCTTT
CAWTRWGDTEAFF
>TRBV12-5|TRBD1|TRBJ1-5|.
TGTGCTAGTGGTTTGACGACAGGGAGGCATCAGCCCCAGCATTTT
CASGLTTGRHQPQHF
>TRBV18|TRBD2|TRBJ2-3|.
TGTGCCAGCTCACCATTAGCTAGCGGGATAGATACGCAGTATTTT
CASSPLASGIDTQYF
>TRBV7-6|.|TRBJ1-6|once
TGTGCCAGCAGCTTCAAGCCTCTAAACAGGGACTCCTATAATTCACCCCTCCACTTT
CASSFKPLNRDSYNSPLHF
>TRBV19|TRBD1|TRBJ1-5|.
TGTGCCAGTAGTCCATTTGGACAGGGGGGAGTTCAGCCCCAGCATTTT
CASSPFGQGGVQPQHF
>TRBV27|.|TRBJ2-7|.
TGTGCCAGCAGTCCGCGCCGGACGAGGAACTCCTACGAGCAGTACTTC
CASSPRRTRNSYEQYF
>TRBV28|.|TRBJ1-1|.
TGTGCCAGCAGTTTGAGGCCCTTGGGAACCACTGAAGCTTTCTTT
CASSLRPLGTTEAFF
>TRBV27|.|TRBJ2-7|.
TGTGCCAGCCGGGATGGAGGAGGGGACTACGAGCAGTACTTC
CASRDGGGDYEQYF
>TRBV10-3|.|TRBJ1-2|.
TGTGCCATCAGTGATGCCCCCGGGACGGTTTTTGACTACACCTTC
CAISDAPGTVFDYTF
>TRBV5-1|.|TRBJ1-3|.
TGCGCCAGCAGCTTGGTTGGGAATACAGAGCACACCATATATTTT
CASSLVGNTEHTIYF
>TRBV7-8|.|TRBJ2-1|.
TGTGCCAGCAGCTTAGGAAGGACGGGGAAGGCCTACAATGAGCAGTTCTTC
CASSLGRTGKAYNEQFF
>TRBV18|.|TRBJ2-1|.
TGTGCCAGCTCACCAAGTTGGGACACCGACAATGAGCAGTTCTTC
CASSPSWDTDNEQFF
>TRBV7-8|TRBD1|TRBJ1-4|.
TGTGCCAGCAGCCAGGGACAGGGAAGTAATGAAAAACTGTTTTTT
CASSQGQGSNEKLFF
>TRBV27|.|TRBJ2-2|.
TGTGCCAGCAGTCCCTTAAGCGGGGAGCTGTTTTTT
CASSPLSGELFF
>TRBV5-4|.|TRBJ2-3|.
TGTGCCAGCAGCGCGAGGATAACAGCCTACCCAGATACGCAGTATTTT
CASSARITAYPDTQYF
>TRBV5-4|TRBD1|TRBJ1-1|.
TGTGCCAGCAGCTTGGGGACAGGGTGGGACACTGAAGCTTTCTTT
CASSLGTGWDTEAFF
>TRBV19|TRBD1|TRBJ2-3|.
TGTGCCGTGGACAGGGGAGCAGATACGCAGTATTTT
CAVDRGADTQYF